These 32 T cell receptor beta chains originate from one sample sequenced in a study of a mutant IDH1 vaccine in newly diagnosed glioma (dated by TCRdb to the early 2020s). The sample's time point, from its label and the paper: week 11, during vaccination. Every vaccine dose consisted of 300 ug of a 20-mer mutant IDH1 peptide in Montanide, administered subcutaneously together with topical imiquimod. These TCRs are of unknown antigen specificity. Receptors were amplified or captured by the immunoSEQ multiplex PCR assay. This is the immuneACCESS table as TCRdb keeps it, with only in-frame sequences that have V and J called. A part of the clones is gone; compared with another copy, unresolved V genes explain less than half, and the rest is unexplained. Within this sample are under 150,000 clones, with 85% to 90% of them counted one time only. Of the sample, under 0.8% is held by the ten largest clones.

The input for sequencing was PBMCs, taken from a glioma patient whose treatment included an IDH1 peptide vaccine. Receptor source: a woman between 50 and 59 years old with glioma.

This clone is a singleton in its sample. This chain links TRBV6-5 with TRBJ1-1; a weak D match, TRBD1 (6 bases). Between the trimmed V and J ends, which lost 7 bases and 1 base, there was a span of 10 bases. The CDR3 totals 13 residues. Germline values: CDR1 MNHEY, CDR2 SVGAGI. The CDR3 here is CASITQGNTEAFF. The DNA of the CDR3 is TGTGCCAGCATAACACAGGGGAACACTGAAGCTTTCTTT.

A single count supports this clone. This chain connects TRBV19 to TRBJ1-1; D unclear. CDR3 size: 15 residues. CDR1 and CDR2 from the germline V gene are LNHDA and SQIVND (reference sequence). V was clipped by 1 base and J by 1 base, with 10 bases between them. The CDR3 nucleotides read TGTGCCAGTAGTATAGCGCGGGGTTGGAACACTGAAGCTTTCTTT. This encodes CASSIARGWNTEAFF.

CDR3 nucleotide sequence: TGTGCCAGCAGTTACTCGGGGAATGTGGCCGGGGAGCTGTTTTTT. Translating gives CASSYSGNVAGELFF. The J gene is TRBJ2-2, the V gene TRBV6-6; D is unresolved. This CDR3 comprises 15 residues. CDR1 MNHNY and CDR2 SVGAGI come from the germline V gene (reference sequence). Trimming left V 0 bases short and J 6 bases short, with 11 bases between.

The CDR3 nucleotides read TGTGCCAGCAGTTCCGACGGGGGAAACACCATATATTTT. This translates into CASSSDGGNTIYF. V gene TRBV6-5 combines with J gene TRBJ1-3; no clear D. The ends were cut back, 4 bases at V and 4 bases at J, with 8 bases in the middle. The V gene's germline CDR1 is MNHEY and CDR2 SVGAGI. The CDR3 totals 13 residues.

This chain joins TRBV11-2 and TRBJ1-1; D not certain. Deletions cut 3 bases from V and 1 base from J, with 9 bases between. The germline V gene has CDR1 SGHAT and CDR2 FQNNGV. The CDR3 is 14 amino acids. CDR3 residues: CASSFNMENTEAFF. The DNA of the CDR3 is TGTGCCAGCAGCTTCAACATGGAGAACACTGAAGCTTTCTTT.

The J gene is TRBJ2-7, the V gene TRBV5-1; D is uncertain. The CDR3 consists of 16 residues. Germline V gene data show CDR1 as SGHRS and CDR2 as YFSETQ. V lost 0 bases and J 0 bases, leaving 13 bases between the germline ends. The CDR3 here is CASSLGPGAGSYEQYF. Here the CDR3 DNA reads TGCGCCAGCAGCTTGGGGCCGGGTGCCGGCTCCTACGAGCAGTACTTC.

This chain uses TRBV27 with TRBJ2-7, with 8 bases lining up with TRBD1. V lost 5 bases, J lost 2 bases, and 2 bases stayed unmatched. The CDR3 spans 13 residues. CDR1 and CDR2 from the germline V gene are MNHEY and SMNVEV (reference sequence). The CDR3 reads CASSEDRAYEQYF. CDR3 DNA: TGTGCCAGCAGTGAGGACAGGGCCTACGAGCAGTACTTC.

This clone was detected once. The genes are TRBV28 and TRBJ2-7; 10 bases match TRBD1. The germline V gene encodes CDR1 MDHEN and CDR2 SYDVKM. This CDR3 has 15 amino acids. With V trimmed by 5 bases and J by 2 bases, 6 bases remained unmatched. The CDR3 DNA reads TGTGCCAGCAGTGTACCCGGGACAGGGGCCTACGAGCAGTACTTC. This sequence encodes CASSVPGTGAYEQYF.

This clone was seen only a few times. The CDR3 protein is CASSPPGRVVSGNTIYF. The CDR3 region has the DNA TGTGCCAGCAGCCCACCAGGCAGGGTGGTCTCTGGAAACACCATATATTTT. The J gene is TRBJ1-3, the V gene TRBV7-9; a possible D gene is TRBD1 (5 bases). CDR1 and CDR2 (germline): SEHNR, FQNEAQ (reference sequence). V was shortened by 5 bases and J by 0 bases, with 17 bases between the two germline ends. The CDR3 runs 17 residues.

The chain has TRBV27 and TRBJ2-7; 13 positions agree with TRBD2. The CDR3 is 14 amino acids. With V trimmed by 6 bases and J by 6 bases, 5 bases remained unmatched. Per germline, CDR1 MNHEY and CDR2 SMNVEV (reference sequence). CDR3 in amino acids: CASRRTSGSVEQYF. Here the CDR3 DNA reads TGTGCCAGCAGACGGACTAGCGGGAGCGTCGAGCAGTACTTC.

In DNA form, the CDR3 reads TGTGCCAGTAGTATAGTTTTGGCGGCTAGCGGAGCGAATGAGCAGTTCTTC. This sequence encodes CASSIVLAASGANEQFF. The chain uses TRBV19 and TRBJ2-1; 7 nucleotides align to TRBD2. Looked up from germline, CDR1 is LNHDA and CDR2 is SQIVND (reference sequence). The V segment lost 1 base and the J segment 7 bases; nucleotides outside the gene matches: 13. The CDR3 length is 17 residues.

This rearrangement joins TRBV5-5 to TRBJ2-1; 7 nucleotides align to TRBD2. Germline V gene sequence: CDR1 SGHKS, CDR2 YYEKEE (reference sequence). The CDR3 is 15 residues long. Trimming at V came to 2 bases and at J to 2 bases, leaving 4 bases not matched to a gene. CDR3 nucleotide sequence: TGTGCCAGCAGCTTCAGCGGGACCCCCTACAATGAGCAGTTCTTC. Amino acid sequence: CASSFSGTPYNEQFF.

The table lists this clone with a count of one. V gene TRBV5-5 combines with J gene TRBJ1-5; 7 nucleotides agree with TRBD1. V lost 4 bases to trimming and J lost 11 bases; unmatched junction nucleotides: 9. There are 13 residues in the CDR3. Germline values: CDR1 SGHKS, CDR2 YYEKEE (reference sequence). CDR3 sequence: CASSAGQSKAQHF. The CDR3 nucleotides read TGTGCCAGCAGCGCGGGACAGTCGAAAGCCCAGCATTTT.

The chain uses TRBV11-2 and TRBJ2-3, with 12 bases lining up with TRBD1. CDR1 and CDR2 (germline): SGHAT, FQNNGV. Trimming took 5 bases from V and 4 from J; bases not matched to a gene: 13. The CDR3 length is 18 residues. CDR3 sequence (DNA): TGTGCCAGCAGCCAAAGAGGGGCCGGGACAGGGGGCGCAGATACGCAGTATTTT. It yields the protein CASSQRGAGTGGADTQYF.

The chain employs TRBV7-2 and TRBJ1-5, with TRBD1 matching over 8 bases. With 3 bases clipped from V and 2 bases from J, the junction kept 3 bases outside the gene matches. There are 15 residues in the CDR3. The germline CDR1 and CDR2 sequences are SGHTA and FQGNSA. CDR3: CASSLAGGGNQPQHF. The CDR3 DNA sequence: TGTGCCAGCAGCTTGGCAGGGGGCGGCAATCAGCCCCAGCATTTT. The whole variable domain, remainder taken from reference TRBV7-2 and TRBJ1-5, is GAGVSQSPSNKVTEKGKDVELRCDPISGHTALYWYRQSLGQGLEFLIYFQGNSAPDKSGLPSDRFSAERTGGSVSTLTIQRTQQEDSAVYLCASSLAGGGNQPQHFGDGTRLSIL.

This clone was counted a single time. The V call is TRBV5-1, the J call TRBJ1-1; D might be TRBD1 (5 bases). The V end was cut by 1 base, the J end by 7 bases, with 11 bases between. This CDR3 comprises 13 residues. CDR1 and CDR2 from the germline V gene are SGHRS and YFSETQ. In DNA, the CDR3 is TGCGCCAGCAGCTTGAATAGGGGTGATGAAGCTTTCTTT. Protein: CASSLNRGDEAFF. Full variable domain (remainder filled in from reference TRBV5-1 and TRBJ1-1): KAGVTQTPRYLIKTRGQQVTLSCSPISGHRSVSWYQQTPGQGLQFLFEYFSETQRNKGNFPGRFSGRQFSNSRSEMNVSTLELGDSALYLCASSLNRGDEAFFGQGTRLTVV.

The chain links TRBV29-1 to TRBJ1-2; a weak D match, TRBD1 (5 bases). Trimming removed 7 bases at V and 0 bases at J, with 12 bases between. In germline, CDR1 is SQVTM, CDR2 ANQGSEA. The CDR3 spans 13 residues. DNA of the CDR3: TGCAGCGCTCTAGAGGGGTCTAACTATGGCTACACCTTC. Its translation is CSALEGSNYGYTF.

The rearrangement joins TRBV7-9 to TRBJ2-5, with a possible D match to TRBD2 (6 bases). The CDR3 is 15 residues long. CDR1 and CDR2 from the germline V gene are SEHNR and FQNEAQ (reference sequence). Trimming left V 2 bases short and J 2 bases short, with 12 bases between. The CDR3 region has the DNA TGTGCCAGCAGCTTAAGGGGACTCAGACAAGAGACCCAGTACTTC. Protein sequence: CASSLRGLRQETQYF.

The rearrangement joins TRBV27 to TRBJ2-2; TRBD1 aligns across 10 bases. Germline V gene sequence: CDR1 MNHEY, CDR2 SMNVEV (reference sequence). V shed 5 bases and J 4 bases; nucleotides not matched to a gene: 4. The CDR3 runs 15 residues. The CDR3 DNA is TGTGCCAGCAGTCCCGACAGGGGGCCCACCGGGGAGCTGTTTTTT. Its translation is CASSPDRGPTGELFF.

The chain joins TRBV11-2 to TRBJ2-7; TRBD2 is a possible D gene (5 bases). Germline V CDR1 and CDR2: SGHAT, FQNNGV. CDR3 size: 15 residues. The germline V and J ends were trimmed by 0 bases and 0 bases, with 9 bases remaining between them. The CDR3 loop reads CASSLESRDSYEQYF. DNA for the CDR3: TGTGCCAGCAGCTTAGAGTCCCGGGACTCCTACGAGCAGTACTTC.

This clone was recorded once. This rearrangement joins TRBV30 to TRBJ2-1, with D possibly matching TRBD1 (5 bases). CDR1 and CDR2 from the germline V gene are GTSNPN and SVGIG (reference sequence). CDR3 size: 14 residues. V lost 4 bases and J 1 base, leaving 11 bases between the germline ends. This chain's CDR3 is CAWNTGRSYNEQFF. The CDR3 bases are TGTGCCTGGAATACAGGTAGATCCTACAATGAGCAGTTCTTC.

CDR3: CASSVESGRGKGYTF. The CDR3 region has the DNA TGTGCCAGCAGCGTAGAAAGTGGGAGGGGTAAAGGCTACACCTTC. The genes are TRBV9 and TRBJ1-2, with a possible D match to TRBD1 (5 bases). The V and J ends lost 0 bases and 8 bases respectively, with 17 bases between them. The V gene's germline CDR1 is SGDLS and CDR2 YYNGEE. CDR3 length: 15 residues.

The chain couples TRBV9 to TRBJ2-7; 7 bases line up with TRBD1. The CDR3 has 14 residues. V lost 4 bases to trimming and J lost 3 bases; unmatched junction nucleotides: 7. Germline assignment: CDR1 SGDLS and CDR2 YYNGEE. CDR3 bases: TGTGCCAGCAGCTCCAGACAGGGAAGCTACGAGCAGTACTTC. It specifies CASSSRQGSYEQYF.

The chain uses TRBV27 and TRBJ1-2, with D tentatively TRBD1 (5 bases). There are 14 residues in the CDR3. The V end was cut by 6 bases, the J end by 5 bases, with 16 bases between. Germline CDR1 is MNHEY and CDR2 is SMNVEV (reference sequence). This CDR3 is CASRLGPGYYGYTF. The CDR3 DNA sequence: TGTGCCAGCAGGCTGGGACCGGGGTATTATGGCTACACCTTC.

Only one count was recorded for this clone. The rearrangement links TRBV18 to TRBJ1-2; D remains unclear. This CDR3 has 15 amino acids. Germline V gives CDR1 KGHSH, CDR2 LQKENI. The ends were cut back, 2 bases at V and 1 base at J, with 11 bases in the middle. CDR3 protein: CASSPMDELNYGYTF. The CDR3 bases are TGTGCCAGCTCACCAATGGACGAGCTTAACTATGGCTACACCTTC.

The chain carries TRBV11-2 and TRBJ2-5; 7 nucleotides match TRBD1. The germline CDR1 and CDR2 sequences are SGHAT and FQNNGV. The CDR3 covers 13 residues. V was pared by 4 bases and J by 4 bases, with 3 bases of the junction left unmatched. The CDR3, as DNA: TGTGCCAGCAGCTCCCAGGGGGTAGAGACCCAGTACTTC. It translates to CASSSQGVETQYF.

The gene calls are TRBV29-1 and TRBJ2-2, with 9 bases matching TRBD1. The CDR3 extends over 16 amino acids. J was trimmed by 5 bases and V by 1 base; bases with no gene match: 8. Per the germline V gene, CDR1 is SQVTM and CDR2 is ANQGSEA. The CDR3: CSVEGTGDGGTGELFF. The CDR3 nucleotides are TGCAGCGTTGAAGGGACAGGGGACGGAGGTACCGGGGAGCTGTTTTTT.

This chain joins TRBV28 and TRBJ1-3; the D is unclear. The CDR3 length is 16 residues. V was cut by 3 bases and J by 0 bases, with 12 bases left in between. CDR1 MDHEN and CDR2 SYDVKM come from the germline V gene. Here the CDR3 reads CASSFTSALSGNTIYF. The DNA for the CDR3 is TGTGCCAGCAGTTTCACCTCCGCCCTCTCTGGAAACACCATATATTTT.

The V gene is TRBV5-4, the J gene TRBJ2-5; a possible D gene is TRBD2 (6 bases). V lost 4 bases to trimming and J lost 1 base, with 17 bases between them. The germline gives CDR1 SGHNT, CDR2 YYREEE (reference sequence). The CDR3 is made up of 16 amino acids. CDR3 sequence (DNA): TGTGCCAGCAGCGTGCGGGGTCTGGGCCGCCAAGAGACCCAGTACTTC. It encodes CASSVRGLGRQETQYF.

The chain combines TRBV7-3 with TRBJ2-7; maybe TRBD1 (5 bases). With 2 bases removed from V and 7 bases from J, the gap between germline ends came to 12 bases. CDR1 SGHTA and CDR2 FQGTGA come from the germline V gene. This CDR3 comprises 13 residues. The CDR3 reads CASSLGAQGEQYF. In DNA form, the CDR3 reads TGTGCCAGCAGCTTAGGGGCGCAGGGAGAGCAGTACTTC.

The rearrangement uses TRBV5-3 and TRBJ1-3, with D hard to call. TRBV5-3 is classed as an ORF, of uncertain function. The V and J ends lost 4 bases and 1 base respectively, with 12 bases between them. The CDR3 is made up of 15 amino acids. CDR3 region: CARSDNTVSGNTIYF. The DNA of the CDR3 is TGTGCCAGAAGCGATAATACGGTGTCTGGAAACACCATATATTTT.

This chain joins TRBV1 and TRBJ2-3; TRBD1, the table's D call, was not compared with the DNA. TRBV1 is a known pseudogene. CDR3 size: 15 residues. Written as DNA, the CDR3 is TGCACCAGGAACTCTACAGGGGGCGGCACAGATACGCAGTATTTT. Residues: CTRNSTGGGTDTQYF.